One sample yielded the 14 T cell receptor beta chains listed below, sequenced in a study of shared clonotypes between healthy human individuals. TCRdb's table, derived via immunoSEQ multiplex PCR, lists solely in-frame clones and lacks some. The sample carries roughly 480,000 clones, around three quarters recorded once. The source material was PBMCs. Source of these receptors: a woman between 40 and 55 years old in good health. Some clones in this sample may be carry-over from other donors' samples.

Here the CDR3 reads CASSKGTSGPYEQYF. CDR3 coding DNA: TGTGCCAGCAGCAAAGGGACTAGCGGGCCCTACGAGCAGTACTTC. The rearrangement uses TRBV4-2 and TRBJ2-7, with 12 bases that match TRBD2. J lost 2 bases, V lost 5 bases, and 4 bases had no gene match. From germline, CDR1 is LGHNA and CDR2 YNFKEQ. This CDR3 spans 15 amino acids.

The chain couples TRBV11-3 to TRBJ2-7, with D unclear. The CDR3 sequence is 12 residues long. Trimming pared 1 base from V and 7 bases from J, leaving 8 bases between. Germline CDR1 reads SGHNT; CDR2 reads YENEEA. The CDR3 spells CASSLGAQEQYF. In DNA form, the CDR3 reads TGTGCCAGCAGCTTAGGGGCTCAGGAGCAGTACTTC.

The chain uses TRBV9 and TRBJ2-1, with 10 bases identical to TRBD2. The germline CDR1 and CDR2 sequences are SGDLS and YYNGEE. V lost 1 base and J lost 2; bases outside the gene matches: 3. The CDR3 contains 16 residues. Here the CDR3 reads CASSVFLAGAYNEQFF. DNA of the CDR3: TGTGCCAGCAGCGTATTCCTAGCGGGAGCCTACAATGAGCAGTTCTTC.

This clone was detected only once. V usage is TRBV5-5 and J usage is TRBJ2-1; 7 positions agree with TRBD2. The CDR3 sequence is 14 residues long. V trimming: 2 bases; J trimming: 3 bases; junction bases outside the gene matches: 2. Germline assignment: CDR1 SGHKS and CDR2 YYEKEE (reference sequence). The CDR3 bases are TGTGCCAGCAGCTTTCTAGCGGACTACAATGAGCAGTTCTTC. The encoded protein is CASSFLADYNEQFF.

The V and J genes are TRBV11-2 and TRBJ2-3; 8 bases match TRBD2. V dropped 1 base and J dropped 2; count of bases not matched to a gene: 8. CDR1 and CDR2 from the germline V gene are SGHAT and FQNNGV. The CDR3 loop spans 17 amino acids. CDR3 protein: CASSLGELAAFTDTQYF. CDR3 nucleotide sequence: TGTGCCAGCAGCTTAGGAGAACTAGCGGCATTCACAGATACGCAGTATTTT.

The V call is TRBV19, the J call TRBJ2-7; 13 nucleotides match TRBD2. There are 19 residues in the CDR3. CDR1 is LNHDA, CDR2 SQIVND, per germline (reference sequence). The junction had 13 bases not matched to a gene; V was cut back by 5 bases and J by 0 bases. CDR3 amino acids: CASSPRLAGGLGSSYEQYF. In nucleotides, the CDR3 is TGTGCCAGTAGTCCAAGACTAGCGGGAGGCCTCGGAAGCTCCTACGAGCAGTACTTC.

This chain links TRBV2 with TRBJ1-1; perhaps TRBD1 as D (6 bases). The V end was cut by 4 bases, the J end by 3 bases, with 12 bases between. CDR1 and CDR2 (germline): SNHLY, FYNNEI. The CDR3 covers 14 residues. The CDR3 loop is CASSVGGSDTEAFF. The DNA of the CDR3 is TGTGCCAGCAGTGTCGGGGGCTCGGACACTGAAGCTTTCTTT.

V and J are TRBV9 and TRBJ1-2, with 11 bases fitting TRBD1. Germline values: CDR1 SGDLS, CDR2 YYNGEE. The CDR3 has 16 amino acids. The ends lost 0 bases at V and 4 bases at J; junction bases unmatched: 5. CDR3 sequence (DNA): TGTGCCAGCAGCGTAGTGGGGACAGGGGGACTCTATGGCTACACCTTC. Translation: CASSVVGTGGLYGYTF.

On this clone itself: The same CDR3 arises from other DNA sequences in this sample as well. The V and J genes are TRBV21-1 and TRBJ2-1; the listed D gene, TRBD1, was not tested against the DNA. TRBV21-1 is recorded as a pseudogene. The CDR3 is 14 amino acids. The CDR3 here is CASSKGDRYNEQFF. The CDR3 region has the DNA TGTGCCAGCAGCAAAGGGGACAGGTACAATGAGCAGTTCTTC.

This chain links TRBV7-8 with TRBJ1-1, with 8 positions matching TRBD1. Trimming took 5 bases from V and 1 from J; bases not matched to a gene: 9. Germline V gene data show CDR1 as SGHVS and CDR2 as FQNEAQ. CDR3 length equals 16 residues. CDR3 residues: CASSPAWTGRNTEAFF. CDR3 bases: TGTGCCAGCAGCCCAGCATGGACAGGGAGGAACACTGAAGCTTTCTTT.

This chain uses TRBV7-8 with TRBJ2-1; the match to TRBD2 covers 15 bases. The germline gives CDR1 SGHVS, CDR2 FQNEAQ. With 5 bases clipped from V and 0 bases from J, the junction kept 8 bases outside the gene matches. The CDR3 loop spans 19 amino acids. This chain's CDR3 is CASSPGLAGGPYSYNEQFF. CDR3 DNA sequence: TGTGCCAGCAGCCCCGGACTAGCGGGAGGGCCCTACTCCTACAATGAGCAGTTCTTC.

The chain couples TRBV9 to TRBJ2-1; TRBD2 matches at 7 bases. V shed 7 bases, J shed 4 bases, and the junction held 5 bases outside the gene matches. The germline CDR1 and CDR2 sequences are SGDLS and YYNGEE. This CDR3 has 13 residues. The CDR3 is CASGSSGYNEQFF. The CDR3 coding sequence is TGTGCCAGCGGTTCTAGCGGATACAATGAGCAGTTCTTC.

The V gene is TRBV19, the J gene TRBJ2-1; the match to TRBD1 covers 8 bases. V trimming: 8 bases; J trimming: 3 bases; junction bases outside the gene matches: 3. Germline CDR1 is LNHDA and CDR2 is SQIVND (reference sequence). The CDR3 contains 13 residues. The CDR3 nucleotides are TGTGCCAGTTCGACAGGGGTCTACAATGAGCAGTTCTTC. Translation gives CASSTGVYNEQFF.

The chain recombines TRBV2 with TRBJ2-3; 9 bases match TRBD2. The junction had 4 bases not matched to a gene; V was cut back by 5 bases and J by 1 base. The CDR3 contains 15 residues. In germline, CDR1 is SNHLY, CDR2 FYNNEI. In DNA form, the CDR3 reads TGTGCCAGCAGTCAGGGACTAGCAGGCACAGATACGCAGTATTTT. It codes for CASSQGLAGTDTQYF.